This paragraph reports one TCR beta chain. Its binding antigen is unknown. The source of the sample is a study of cytomegalovirus exposure and HLA in healthy donors (dated by TCRdb to between 2016 and 2019). With respect to the entire study: In an earlier analysis of some 610 of the donors, 276 Gb of sequence data and just under 120 million unique TCR beta sequences from about 179 million T cells were reported. Roughly 300 gigabases of sequencing data and around 80 million unique TCR sequences made up an early release that covered approximately 650 HLA-typed donors. Of the 300 to 450 genotyped donors, 75% to 85% were placed in the genetic ancestry cluster associated with self-reported Caucasian donors. The study aimed to test whether signatures of past pathogen exposure could be identified by cataloging public T cell receptors. The study used immunosequencing to profile the T cell repertoires of around 600 subjects and linked those repertoires to cytomegalovirus serostatus. Besides the first cohort of more than 650 subjects, a separate validation cohort made up of about 120 different subjects was used. The study combined high-throughput TCR immunosequencing, statistical association of individual TCRs with disease status, and machine learning to predict cytomegalovirus infection status. In a later analysis, previously published TCR beta repertoires from 550 to 750 donors were re-analyzed and high-resolution HLA genotyping was added so that TCR occurrence patterns could be studied. Rather than using new phenotypic data, the later analysis identified candidate immune exposures from TCR beta sequences and from how often those sequences occurred across donors. An earlier analysis of 587 of the donors applied high-throughput TCR beta sequencing to assess whether each TCR beta V gene segment acted as functional or pseudogenic. Alongside the repertoire data, information on donor age, sex, ethnicity and CMV serostatus was compiled. A later genetic analysis took genome-wide SNP genotypes for 398 of the 666 donors and used that subset as a discovery cohort. Every repertoire in the discovery cohort had been generated on one and the same sequencing platform. HLA typing covered class I and class II loci at four-digit resolution. Typing coverage varied by locus: about 629-630 donors for A, B, C, DRB1 and DQB1; 500 to 550 for DQA1; over 600 for DPA1; roughly 450 for DPB1. Five DR-DQ haplotypes were handled as single units for association and clustering because linkage in the cohort was strong. Among under 450 genotyped donors of the cohort, an average of 235,054 unique TCR beta nucleotide sequences were sequenced per donor, about a sixth of them non-productive. Paper-wide results and their limitations: Because counts were too low, about 17 rarely observed V segments, including chromosome 9 orphons, were excluded from the earlier analysis of about 500 of the donors. The cohort was sequenced for TCR beta chains only, and without alpha or paired-chain data the features that could be detected were limited. Linkage disequilibrium might explain the correlated functional status among segregating V segments, but an unknown experimental factor could not be ruled out. Some IMGT-functional V segments, including TRBV6-2 and TRBV6-3, could not be told apart with the 87-base-pair reads, so those segments were excluded. CMV serostatus was the only immune exposure information available for the cohort. The study listed 150 to 200 TCR beta chains as associated with cytomegalovirus. Most TCR sequences were observed very rarely across donors, whereas some public TCRs were present in many individuals. According to a later analysis, most CMV-associated TCR beta chains appeared to be HLA-restricted, and the HLA associations seemed to be driven largely by CMV exposure. In both the original and validation cohorts, the classifier was reported to diagnose cytomegalovirus status with high specificity and sensitivity. A later genetic analysis associated a missense DCLRE1C variant with V-gene and J-gene trimming of TCR beta chains, and an independent cohort replicated the association. A later analysis reported that several top co-occurrence clusters appeared linked to parvovirus B19, influenza, CMV and Epstein-Barr virus. According to a later genetic analysis, donors in an Asian-associated ancestry cluster had fewer N-insertions in productive TCRs than the approximately 650-donor mean. In vitro tests confirmed that a few of the cytomegalovirus-associated TCR beta chains recognize cytomegalovirus antigens. The presence/absence analyses assumed that sequencing depth was roughly uniform across donors, and that assumption may not be true. A further reported finding was that TCR beta sequences accurately predicted the HLA-A and HLA-B alleles for most subjects in the first cohort. A cluster of highly shared sequence variants was judged likely to represent a technical artifact of the sequencing pipeline. According to a later analysis, TCR association rates differed among HLA loci, with DRB1 alleles showing the most associated TCRs and HLA-C alleles showing the fewest. In a later analysis, HLA-associated TCR beta chains showed more clonal expansion and lower generation probabilities than non-associated chains that were equally common. Because HLA typing was missing for some donors at each locus, association tests included only the typed subset. Strong co-occurrence of HLA alleles, especially DR and DQ, made assigning TCR associations to individual alleles difficult. The authors suggested that the approach could potentially be extended to other disease states and immunological phenotypes. A later analysis associated about 16,000 TCR beta sequences with specific HLA alleles at a false discovery rate of 0.05. In an earlier analysis of approximately 600 of the donors, most TCR beta V segments were observed in productive rearrangements about 90% or about 30% of the time, broadly matching IMGT annotations.

The germline V gene (reference sequence) yields SEHNR for CDR1 and FQNEAQ for CDR2. Deletion took 4 bases off V and 6 bases off J, with a span of 13 bases between the germline ends. Measured from the cysteine to the phenylalanine, the CDR3 is 14 residues long. Just the 42-base CDR3 DNA is kept, in frame starting at base 1. In total, around 600 healthy bone marrow donors made up the cohort. Cohort members were all nominally healthy when sampled, although unrecorded immune exposures were likely present. The donor was CMV seronegative and was included in the group of several hundred seronegative cohort members. Each donor provided a peripheral blood sample, and peripheral blood mononuclear cells were used for TCR beta sequencing. Genomic DNA extraction from the blood cell samples was performed with the Qiagen DNeasy Blood Extraction Kit. Library preparation used the immunoSEQ multiplex PCR assay. For the multiplex PCR, a mixture combining 60 forward primers for TCR Vbeta segments and 13 reverse primers for TCR Jbeta segments was used. Amplification of the CDR3 region of rearranged TCR beta genes was performed with a multiplex PCR assay on genomic DNA. The Illumina HiSeq System was used to sequence the amplified TCR beta libraries as 87-base-pair reads. In the authors' own workflow: A later analysis counted approximately 84 million unique TCR beta chains across the 600 to 850 repertoires, and some 12 million of these chains were shared by at least two donors. Raw reads were error-corrected and collapsed into unique sequences with a nearest-neighbor algorithm that merged closely related sequences to remove PCR and sequencing errors. V, D and J gene segments were assigned by aligning CDR3 sequences to IMGT reference sequences. For a sequence to be retained, a match of at least six nucleotides was required to both a V gene segment and a J gene segment. A rearrangement was called productive if the CDR3 had no stop codons and remained in frame with V and J, and every other rearrangement was called non-productive. CDR3 was defined according to IMGT convention as the region running from the second conserved V-encoded cysteine to the conserved J-encoded phenylalanine. In an earlier analysis of roughly 610 of the donors, sequences lacking an unambiguous match to a single V gene segment were excluded. In an earlier analysis of almost 600 of the donors, a V segment was called functional when productive rearrangements were above 56.7%, and segregating when the standard deviation between donors exceeded 5%. To diagnose cytomegalovirus status from the catalog of TCR beta chain sequences, a statistical classification framework was built. In a later analysis, TCR nucleotide sequences were compared against IMGT/GENE-DB human TR gene sequences so that V and J genes could be assigned. A later analysis assigned CDR3 sequences and most-parsimonious VDJ recombination scenarios with the TCRdist pipeline. In a later analysis, every TCR beta chain was defined by the combination of its CDR3 amino acid sequence and its V-gene family, and reads without a unique V-gene family were dropped. To address suspected cross-contamination and a sequencing artifact, a later analysis removed over 500 highly shared, low-generation-probability nucleotide sequences. In a later analysis, a clonal expansion index for each public chain was calculated from normalized within-repertoire ranks of inferred template counts. A later analysis computed generation probabilities with a VDJ recombination model fitted to out-of-frame rearrangements, and checked the results against IGoR. A later analysis scored TCR-TCR, TCR-HLA and TCR-CMV co-occurrence with hypergeometric tests, applying a repertoire-size bias correction to TCR pairs. In a later analysis, false discovery rates were estimated by permuting HLA or CMV assignments 20 times. In a later analysis, co-occurring TCRs were grouped using DBSCAN, with TCRdist sequence similarity added in when clustering inside HLA-allele-positive subsets. Repertoires with fewer than 30,000 or more than 120,000 public chains, plus five repertoires with anomalous nucleotide sharing, were excluded from co-occurrence clustering. TCRdb re-hosts the immuneACCESS table, in-frame sequences only. Its copies lack some clones; in the studies checked, an unresolved V gene accounts for under half of them, and the cause for the rest is not known. Clonal size and the V and J genes are those of that table, whereas D and trimming came from the DNA. The table for this sample lists about 48,000 clones. The ten largest make up more than 2% of the sample.

This sequence was found in a woman aged 40 to 50 in good health and CMV-seronegative. Recombination linked TRBV7-9 to TRBJ2-1, and the D gene may be TRBD2, 6 bases matching. The sample comprised PBMCs. The DNA is as follows: TGTGCCAGCAGCTCCCTGTCCGGGGGCAATGAGCAGTTCTTC. Translated, this is CASSSLSGGNEQFF.